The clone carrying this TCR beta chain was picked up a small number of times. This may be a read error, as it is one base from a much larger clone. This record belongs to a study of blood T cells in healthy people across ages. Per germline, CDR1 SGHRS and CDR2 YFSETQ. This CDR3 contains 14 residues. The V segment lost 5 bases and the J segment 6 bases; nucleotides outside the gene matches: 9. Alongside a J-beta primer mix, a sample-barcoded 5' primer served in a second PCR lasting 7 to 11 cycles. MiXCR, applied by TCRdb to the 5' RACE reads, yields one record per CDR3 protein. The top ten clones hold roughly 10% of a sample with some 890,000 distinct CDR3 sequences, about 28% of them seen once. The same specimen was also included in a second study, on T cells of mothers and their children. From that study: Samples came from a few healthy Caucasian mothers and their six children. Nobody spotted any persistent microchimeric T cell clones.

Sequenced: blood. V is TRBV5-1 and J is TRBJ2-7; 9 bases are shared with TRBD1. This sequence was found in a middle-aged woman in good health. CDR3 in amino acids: CASRGTGQSVEQYF. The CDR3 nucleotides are TGCGCCAGCAGGGGGACAGGGCAGAGTGTCGAGCAGTACTTC.